This T cell receptor (beta chain) is from a study of cytomegalovirus exposure and HLA in healthy donors. Findings and caveats of the study: It was 164 TCR beta chains that were listed as cytomegalovirus-associated. As confirmed in vitro, a few CMV-associated chains were specific for CMV antigens. Subsequent analysis of the approximately 110 validation repertoires found a tendency for first-cohort TCR clusters to co-occur.

In the case of this clone: Antigen specificity is unknown.

CDR1 MNHEY and CDR2 SMNVEV come from the germline V gene (reference sequence). The CDR3 runs to 16 residues. Losses at the gene ends were 0 bases for V and 2 bases for J; bases not matched to a gene: 2. Clones were read by immunoSEQ multiplex PCR, and TCRdb kept only the in-frame ones, dropping some. This table has 200,000 to 250,000 clones, approximately 87% appearing once. The specimen was PBMCs. This clonotype was obtained from a woman aged 18 to 35 in good health and CMV-seronegative. This chain connects TRBV27 to TRBJ1-1, with TRBD1 matching 11 bases. Written as DNA, the CDR3 is TGTGCCAGCAGTTTATCGGGACAGGGGGGCAACACTGAAGCTTTCTTT. Translating gives CASSLSGQGGNTEAFF.